The next 17 T cell receptor beta chains were all read from a single sample in a study of cytomegalovirus exposure and HLA in healthy donors. Vbeta (60) and Jbeta (13) primers were used in the PCR. The method was immunoSEQ multiplex PCR; TCRdb's version includes in-frame clones alone and lacks a portion of them. This sample has 80,000 to 95,000 clones, with 65% to 80% found just once. Material: PBMCs. Receptor source: a woman between 18 and 29 years old in good health and CMV-seropositive.

The rearrangement links TRBV18 to TRBJ1-1; tentative D call: TRBD1 (6 bases). V was cut by 2 bases and J by 1 base, with 11 bases left in between. The CDR3 loop spans 15 amino acids. CDR1 and CDR2 (germline): KGHSH, LQKENI. CDR3 residues: CASSPGRGGNTEAFF. The CDR3 region has the DNA TGTGCCAGCTCACCAGGAAGGGGGGGGAACACTGAAGCTTTCTTT.

This clone was seen more than once but under ten times. The V and J genes are TRBV7-9 and TRBJ2-5; no definite D call. The end of the DNA fits TRBJ2-7 better, so the J call may be wrong. Germline CDR1 reads SEHNR; CDR2 reads FQNEAQ (reference sequence). The CDR3 is made up of 14 amino acids. CDR3 in amino acids: CASRHSFSSYEQYF. As DNA, the CDR3 is TGTGCCAGCAGGCATAGCTTCAGCTCCTACGAGCAGTACTTC.

The table lists this clone with a count of one. This chain uses TRBV21-1 with TRBJ2-7; the table's TRBD2 call for D was not verified on the DNA. TRBV21-1 is deemed a pseudogene. The CDR3 is 15 residues long. CDR3 protein: CASAPFGTTSYEQYF. CDR3 bases: TGTGCCAGCGCCCCCTTTGGGACTACCTCCTACGAGCAGTACTTC.

The J gene is TRBJ2-1, the V gene TRBV11-3; no firm D call. There are 12 residues in the CDR3. Germline lookup yields CDR1 SGHNT and CDR2 YENEEA. Trimming stripped 2 bases from V and 8 bases from J, with 7 bases between. CDR3 bases: TGTGCCAGCAGCTTAAACTCCCATGAGCAGTTCTTC. Its translation: CASSLNSHEQFF.

The rearrangement joins TRBV5-5 to TRBJ1-1; no clear D. The germline V gene has CDR1 SGHKS and CDR2 YYEKEE (reference sequence). The CDR3 contains 17 residues. The V gene lost 2 bases and the J gene lost 1 base, with 18 bases spanning the gap. The CDR3 reads CASSFRSEAMWNTEAFF. The DNA of the CDR3 is TGTGCCAGCAGCTTTAGGTCCGAAGCGATGTGGAACACTGAAGCTTTCTTT.

The rearrangement joins TRBV10-3 to TRBJ2-2; tentative D call: TRBD2 (5 bases). Germline-derived CDR1 and CDR2 are ENHRY and SYGVKD. V lost 6 bases and J 4 bases, leaving 12 bases between the germline ends. This CDR3 region has 14 residues. The CDR3 nucleotides are TGTGCCATCAGCCCGGGAACAGCCACCGGGGAGCTGTTTTTT. Translated, it gives CAISPGTATGELFF.

The chain employs TRBV11-1 and TRBJ1-1; D is unresolved. This CDR3 region has 12 residues. Germline V gives CDR1 SGHAT, CDR2 FQDESV (reference sequence). The V and J ends lost 5 bases and 6 bases respectively, with 10 bases between them. The CDR3 DNA follows: TGTGCCAGCAGCCTCCCGCGGTCTGAAGCTTTCTTT. Its translation is CASSLPRSEAFF.

The rearrangement uses TRBV11-1 and TRBJ1-1, with a weak D call TRBD1 (6 bases). Trimming pared 4 bases from V and 6 bases from J, leaving 18 bases between. In germline, CDR1 is SGHAT, CDR2 FQDESV (reference sequence). This CDR3 comprises 15 residues. CDR3 residues: CASSSGQSGHSEAFF. The CDR3 region has the DNA TGTGCCAGCAGCTCCGGACAGAGTGGGCATTCTGAAGCTTTCTTT.

This chain links TRBV30 with TRBJ2-5; perhaps TRBD1 as D (6 bases). Germline V gene lookup returns CDR1 GTSNPN and CDR2 SVGIG (reference sequence). Trimming cost V 0 bases and J 10 bases, with 12 bases left between them. This CDR3 region has 12 residues. CDR3 sequence reads: CAWSVGGPRQYF. CDR3 nucleotides: TGTGCCTGGAGTGTAGGGGGTCCGCGCCAGTACTTC.

This clone came up a few times. This chain joins TRBV6-5 and TRBJ1-2, with D unclear. The germline gives CDR1 MNHEY, CDR2 SVGAGI. V was pared by 10 bases and J by 4 bases, with 19 bases between. The CDR3 contains 14 residues. The DNA of the CDR3 is TGTGCCACCACAAGGCCTCAGACTGTCTATGGCTACACCTTC. Protein sequence: CATTRPQTVYGYTF.

This chain joins TRBV27 and TRBJ2-2, with 7 bases lining up with TRBD2. This CDR3 is built from 16 residues. Per the germline V gene, CDR1 is MNHEY and CDR2 is SMNVEV (reference sequence). With 3 bases clipped from V and 5 bases from J, the junction kept 9 bases outside the gene matches. The DNA for the CDR3 is TGTGCCAGCAGTTTGGGTAGACTAGCCCGGACCGGGGAGCTGTTTTTT. Its protein product is CASSLGRLARTGELFF.

The rearrangement links TRBV4-2 to TRBJ2-1, with 9 bases identical to TRBD2. The length of the CDR3 is 18 residues. Per germline, CDR1 LGHNA and CDR2 YNFKEQ. V was pared by 0 bases and J by 7 bases, with 13 bases of the junction left unmatched. CDR3 in amino acids: CASSQDLFEVAGGNEQFF. CDR3 in DNA: TGTGCCAGCAGCCAAGACCTCTTTGAGGTCGCGGGGGGGAATGAGCAGTTCTTC.

The genes are TRBV27 and TRBJ2-1, with D perhaps TRBD2 (6 bases). V gave up 2 bases and J gave up 6 bases, with 14 bases separating them. Germline CDR1 and CDR2: MNHEY and SMNVEV (reference sequence). The CDR3 runs to 15 residues. In DNA form, the CDR3 reads TGTGCCAGCAGTTTAAGGAGGGAGAGGGCCAATGAGCAGTTCTTC. It translates to CASSLRRERANEQFF.

The sample holds a few counts of this clone. The rearrangement uses TRBV20-1 and TRBJ1-1; no clear D. This CDR3 has 11 residues. V was trimmed by 4 bases and J by 3 bases, leaving 6 bases between them. CDR1 is DFQATT, CDR2 SNEGSKA, per germline (reference sequence). CDR3 coding DNA: TGCAGTGCTAACCGGGACACTGAAGCTTTCTTT. Amino acids: CSANRDTEAFF.

The chain joins TRBV4-3 to TRBJ1-3; TRBD1 might be the D (5 bases). With 3 bases removed from V and 5 bases from J, the gap between germline ends came to 8 bases. CDR1 LGHNA and CDR2 YSLEER come from the germline V gene. The CDR3 loop spans 13 amino acids. The CDR3 sequence is CASSHRTRNTIYF. In DNA form, the CDR3 reads TGCGCCAGCAGCCACCGGACAAGAAACACCATATATTTT.

The gene calls are TRBV5-1 and TRBJ2-1; 9 bases map to TRBD1. The CDR3 loop spans 16 amino acids. The junction had 7 bases not matched to a gene; V was cut back by 0 bases and J by 6 bases. Per the germline V gene, CDR1 is SGHRS and CDR2 is YFSETQ. CDR3 loop: CASSLAVGQGFNEQFF. CDR3 in DNA: TGCGCCAGCAGCTTGGCCGTGGGACAGGGTTTCAATGAGCAGTTCTTC.

The chain uses TRBV7-2 and TRBJ2-3, with TRBD2 matching 11 bases. The CDR3 loop spans 17 amino acids. V lost 1 base and J lost 1; bases outside the gene matches: 4. The germline gives CDR1 SGHTA, CDR2 FQGNSA. CDR3 region: CASSLGPSGRRTDTQYF. In DNA, the CDR3 is TGTGCCAGCAGCTTAGGGCCTAGCGGGAGGCGCACAGATACGCAGTATTTT.